This T cell receptor (beta chain) was sequenced during a study of T-cell reconstitution after alpha-beta-depleted transplantation in children. Study-wide results and limits: Reports say that about two months after transplant, the alpha-beta T cells came out of several hundred graft clones that had expanded. The authors attributed T-cell counts and diversity one year after transplant mostly to newly produced T cells. Diversity of TCRbeta at day 60 was high in some patients, arising from surviving recipient T cells and thymic progenitors.

This clonotype was counted ten times or more. The antigen is undetermined. Using unique molecular identifiers, the investigators prepared the TCRbeta library. Via MiXCR, TCRdb re-called the PCR reads, giving one row per CDR3 protein. Here the sample spans about 48,000 distinct CDR3 sequences, 5.8% being singletons. This CDR3 has 17 amino acids. V dropped 5 bases and J dropped 0 bases, with 21 bases sitting between them. Germline V gives CDR1 SGHRS, CDR2 YFSETQ. The genes are TRBV5-1 and TRBJ2-7, with D unclear. Sample: PBMCs, mostly from graft donor cells, taken 60 days after TCRalphabeta/CD19-depleted stem cell transplant. The clonotype originates from a female patient younger than 10 who had a stem cell transplant for aplastic anemia, so the T cells may come from the graft donor. CDR3 loop: CASSRTSIADLSYEQYF. The CDR3, as DNA: TGCGCCAGCAGTCGCACATCGATTGCGGACCTCTCCTACGAGCAGTACTTC. Variable domain in full (rest from reference TRBV5-1 and TRBJ2-7): KAGVTQTPRYLIKTRGQQVTLSCSPISGHRSVSWYQQTPGQGLQFLFEYFSETQRNKGNFPGRFSGRQFSNSRSEMNVSTLELGDSALYLCASSRTSIADLSYEQYFGPGTRLTVT.